The 30 T cell receptor beta chains reported below all come from one sample, sequenced in a study of early T cells in non-severe SARS-CoV-2 infection. TCRdb passed the 5' RACE reads through MiXCR, listing each CDR3 protein once. The profile shows tens of thousands of distinct CDR3 sequences, around 7% of them singletons. The sequenced sample consisted of whole blood. These receptors were taken from an adult who was a healthcare worker with PCR-confirmed SARS-CoV-2 infection or an uninfected control (not recorded which).

The chain carries TRBV6-5 and TRBJ1-1, with a tentative D call TRBD1 (5 bases). V was pared by 6 bases and J by 2 bases, with 19 bases between. The CDR3 consists of 16 residues. Germline CDR1 is MNHEY and CDR2 is SVGAGI. This chain's CDR3 is CASSPALGGGNTEAFF. The CDR3 DNA sequence: TGTGCCAGCAGCCCAGCGTTGGGGGGGGGAAACACTGAAGCTTTCTTT.

This clonotype appeared many times. This rearrangement joins TRBV18 to TRBJ2-7, with no clear D. CDR1 and CDR2 (germline): KGHSH, LQKENI. Trimming removed 6 bases at V and 6 bases at J, with 9 bases between. The CDR3 totals 11 residues. CDR3 protein: CASSQEAEQYF. CDR3 sequence (DNA): TGTGCCAGCTCGCAAGAGGCCGAGCAGTACTTC.

In this sample, this clonotype turned up many times. The chain is built from TRBV4-1 and TRBJ2-1; D might be TRBD1 or TRBD2, each matching 5 bases. This CDR3 region has 16 residues. CDR1 MGHRA and CDR2 YSYEKL come from the germline V gene. V lost 6 bases to trimming and J lost 5 bases, with 20 bases between them. CDR3 DNA sequence: TGCGCCAGCAGTATTTCCGGGACCAACGTGAACAATGAGCAGTTCTTC. Translation: CASSISGTNVNNEQFF.

The chain joins TRBV11-2 to TRBJ2-3; D remains ambiguous. The germline V and J ends were trimmed by 1 base and 6 bases, with 2 bases remaining between them. The germline V gene has CDR1 SGHAT and CDR2 FQNNGV. The CDR3 totals 11 residues. For the CDR3, the DNA is TGTGCCAGCAGCTTAGTCGATACGCAGTATTTT. Encoded protein: CASSLVDTQYF. Full variable domain (rest looked up from reference TRBV11-2 and TRBJ2-3): EAGVAQSPRYKIIEKRQSVAFWCNPISGHATLYWYQQILGQGPKLLIQFQNNGVVDDSQLPKDRFSAERLKGVDSTLKIQPAKLEDSAVYLCASSLVDTQYFGPGTRLTVL.

This clonotype was detected a few times. V gene TRBV5-1 combines with J gene TRBJ2-4; a weak D match, TRBD2 (6 bases). Germline V gene lookup returns CDR1 SGHRS and CDR2 YFSETQ. This CDR3 comprises 16 residues. V lost 3 bases and J 7 bases, leaving 20 bases between the germline ends. Written as DNA, the CDR3 is TGCGCCAGCAGCTCTCAGACTAGTGGGGGATTGAACATTCAGTACTTC. Translated: CASSSQTSGGLNIQYF.

This clonotype has only a few counts. This chain uses TRBV6-5 with TRBJ2-5; tentative D call: TRBD2 (6 bases). V was trimmed by 10 bases and J by 1 base, leaving 19 bases between them. This CDR3 has 15 residues. Germline V gene sequence: CDR1 MNHEY, CDR2 SVGAGI. CDR3 DNA sequence: TGTGCCACCAAAGCCACGGGCGGGACCCAAGAGACCCAGTACTTC. This codes for CATKATGGTQETQYF.

Many counts were recorded for this clonotype. This chain uses TRBV19 with TRBJ2-6, with D hard to call. The V gene lost 6 bases and the J gene lost 0 bases, with 12 bases spanning the gap. The CDR3 is 16 residues long. Germline lookup yields CDR1 LNHDA and CDR2 SQIVND (reference sequence). The CDR3: CASSRDGPSGANVLTF. The CDR3, as DNA: TGTGCCAGTAGCCGAGACGGCCCCTCTGGGGCCAACGTCCTGACTTTC.

This clonotype has at least ten counts. The chain is built from TRBV4-1 and TRBJ2-2; 7 nucleotides align to TRBD1. The CDR3 contains 15 residues. The J segment lost 3 bases and the V segment lost 7 bases, leaving 8 bases of the junction unmatched. Germline CDR1 MGHRA, CDR2 YSYEKL. The CDR3 DNA is TGCGCCAGCACTTCGACAGGGATCGACACCGGGGAGCTGTTTTTT. Translation gives CASTSTGIDTGELFF.

This clonotype was recorded at least ten times. The chain couples TRBV20-1 to TRBJ2-7; 7 positions match TRBD2. J was trimmed by 0 bases and V by 0 bases; bases with no gene match: 8. This CDR3 is 16 amino acids long. CDR1 is DFQATT and CDR2 is SNEGSKA in the germline V gene (reference sequence). The DNA of the CDR3 is TGCAGTGCTAGAGAATTGCCTAGCGGATCCTCCTACGAGCAGTACTTC. Translating it yields CSARELPSGSSYEQYF.

This clonotype was seen a handful of times. The chain is built from TRBV30 and TRBJ2-2; maybe TRBD1 (6 bases). CDR1 GTSNPN and CDR2 SVGIG come from the germline V gene (reference sequence). Trimming left V 1 base short and J 7 bases short, with 13 bases between. The CDR3 sequence is 14 residues long. CDR3 DNA: TGTGCCTGGAGTGAGGGACACTCCAGCGGGGAGCTGTTTTTT. Translation gives CAWSEGHSSGELFF.

Relative to its sample, this clonotype is medium-sized (0.01 to 0.1%). This chain connects TRBV12-3 or TRBV12-4 to TRBJ1-6, with 7 bases lining up with TRBD1. V shed 7 bases, J shed 7 bases, and the junction held 4 bases outside the gene matches. The CDR3 is 13 amino acids. In DNA form, the CDR3 reads TGTGCCAGCACTAGGACAGGCAATTCACCCCTCCACTTT. Translating it yields CASTRTGNSPLHF.

This clonotype was counted at least ten times. The chain employs TRBV28 and TRBJ2-1; 7 nucleotides agree with TRBD1. The germline V gene encodes CDR1 MDHEN and CDR2 SYDVKM. CDR3 size: 14 residues. Germline trimming cut 7 bases from V and 4 bases from J; bases unmatched to any gene: 7. CDR3 residues: CASKAGGTYNEQFF. The DNA for the CDR3 is TGTGCCAGCAAGGCAGGGGGAACTTACAATGAGCAGTTCTTC.

In its sample, this clonotype was seen a few times. The chain is built from TRBV5-4 and TRBJ2-7; 9 nucleotides agree with TRBD2. J was trimmed by 2 bases and V by 2 bases; bases with no gene match: 2. The CDR3 has 14 residues. Germline V CDR1 and CDR2: SGHNT, YYREEE (reference sequence). The CDR3 DNA reads as TGTGCCAGCAGCTTAGCGGGAGGTGCCTACGAGCAGTACTTC. This encodes CASSLAGGAYEQYF.

The chain combines TRBV4-1 with TRBJ2-5, with TRBD2 matching over 11 bases. The CDR3 sequence is 15 residues long. V was clipped by 1 base and J by 3 bases; unmatched bases: 1. CDR1 is MGHRA, CDR2 YSYEKL, per germline. The DNA of the CDR3 is TGCGCCAGCAGCCAAGGGGGACTAGCGGAAGAGACCCAGTACTTC. As protein: CASSQGGLAEETQYF.

CDR3 nucleotides: TGCAGCGTTGAAGATCTAGGCTACGAGCAGTACTTC. It is translated as CSVEDLGYEQYF. V is TRBV29-1 and J is TRBJ2-7; D is uncertain. The CDR3 is made up of 12 amino acids. The ends were cut back, 0 bases at V and 3 bases at J, with 6 bases in the middle. Germline assignment: CDR1 SQVTM and CDR2 ANQGSEA.

This clonotype was found many times. V usage is TRBV19 and J usage is TRBJ2-7, with 11 bases identical to TRBD2. The ends lost 4 bases at V and 3 bases at J; junction bases unmatched: 2. This CDR3 spans 14 amino acids. CDR1 LNHDA and CDR2 SQIVND come from the germline V gene (reference sequence). The CDR3: CASSRGLADYEQYF. The DNA for the CDR3 is TGTGCCAGTAGTAGGGGACTAGCGGACTACGAGCAGTACTTC.

This clonotype was observed a few times. The chain employs TRBV10-1 and TRBJ2-3, with 10 bases lining up with TRBD2. CDR3 size: 15 residues. The germline V gene encodes CDR1 WNHNN and CDR2 SYGVQD (reference sequence). V lost 5 bases, J lost 1 base, and 3 bases stayed unmatched. The CDR3 reads CASSPLAGGTDTQYF. The CDR3 DNA sequence: TGCGCCAGCAGTCCGCTAGCGGGGGGCACAGATACGCAGTATTTT.

This clonotype was seen repeatedly, ten times or more. The gene calls are TRBV28 and TRBJ2-3; tentatively, D is TRBD1 (5 bases). This CDR3 spans 15 amino acids. With 5 bases removed from V and 2 bases from J, the gap between germline ends came to 14 bases. Germline CDR1 reads MDHEN; CDR2 reads SYDVKM. The CDR3 nucleotides read TGTGCCAGCAGTCTTCGACAGCCAAACACAGATACGCAGTATTTT. Translation: CASSLRQPNTDTQYF.

There are many counts of this clonotype. V is TRBV29-1 and J is TRBJ1-1; D is perhaps TRBD1 (5 bases). There are 12 residues in the CDR3. Germline V CDR1 and CDR2: SQVTM, ANQGSEA. V shed 3 bases and J shed 4 bases, with 9 bases lying between them. The DNA of the CDR3 is TGCAGCGTTGAGAGAGACAGCACTGAAGCTTTCTTT. Translated, it gives CSVERDSTEAFF.

In its sample, this clonotype ranks as medium-sized. V and J are TRBV6-1 and TRBJ2-2; 9 bases fit TRBD1. The CDR3 runs to 14 residues. Looked up from germline, CDR1 is MNHNS and CDR2 is SASEGT. Unmatched junction bases numbered 4, after V lost 8 bases and J lost 3 bases. The CDR3 sequence: CASPGQGDTGELFF. The DNA of the CDR3 is TGTGCCAGCCCGGGACAGGGAGACACCGGGGAGCTGTTTTTT.

The CDR3: CSAWTSEPYEQYF. CDR3 sequence (DNA): TGCAGTGCCTGGACTAGCGAGCCCTACGAGCAGTACTTC. The chain carries TRBV20-1 and TRBJ2-7, with TRBD2 matching over 9 bases. Trimming took 6 bases from V and 2 from J; bases not matched to a gene: 5. The CDR3 spans 13 residues. From germline, CDR1 is DFQATT and CDR2 SNEGSKA (reference sequence).

This clonotype came up a few times. J is TRBJ2-7 and V is TRBV15, with 8 positions matching TRBD1. CDR1 LNHNV and CDR2 YYDKDF come from the germline V gene (reference sequence). Trimming cost V 3 bases and J 2 bases; bases outside gene matches: 3. This CDR3 has 14 residues. The CDR3 nucleotides are TGTGCCACCAGCAGTGACAGGGGTACCTACGAGCAGTACTTC. Its protein is CATSSDRGTYEQYF.

The table lists this clonotype with many counts. The chain uses TRBV19 and TRBJ1-5; D remains unclear. Germline V gives CDR1 LNHDA, CDR2 SQIVND (reference sequence). The CDR3 sequence is 13 residues long. The DNA of the CDR3 is TGTCCCGGACTCACTGTTAGCAATCAGCCCCAGCATTTT. Amino acid sequence: CPGLTVSNQPQHF.

In its sample, this clonotype was seen many times. The chain links TRBV7-3 to TRBJ2-2; no reliable D call. Germline V gene lookup returns CDR1 SGHTA and CDR2 FQGTGA. This CDR3 is 15 amino acids long. Trimming cost V 5 bases and J 1 base, with 11 bases left between them. The CDR3 region has the DNA TGTGCCAGCAGCCCCGTGGTGGGGAACACCGGGGAGCTGTTTTTT. It yields the protein CASSPVVGNTGELFF.

There are many counts of this clonotype. V gene TRBV2 combines with J gene TRBJ1-6, with D tentatively TRBD1 (6 bases). In germline, CDR1 is SNHLY, CDR2 FYNNEI. The CDR3 contains 14 residues. V dropped 3 bases and J dropped 6 bases, with 9 bases sitting between them. The CDR3 loop is CASSETGGNSPLHF. The CDR3 DNA follows: TGTGCCAGCAGTGAGACAGGCGGTAATTCACCCCTCCACTTT.

At least ten counts were recorded for this clonotype. V and J are TRBV28 and TRBJ2-3; TRBD2 matches 9 bases. After removal of 6 bases from V and 3 bases from J, the junction contained 10 bases not matched to a gene. Germline V lookup: CDR1 MDHEN, CDR2 SYDVKM. The CDR3 runs 16 residues. In DNA, the CDR3 is TGTGCCAGCAGCCCTGGTAGCGGGAGTGGTACAGATACGCAGTATTTT. Protein sequence: CASSPGSGSGTDTQYF. The variable domain in full, completed from reference TRBV28 and TRBJ2-3, reads DVKVTQSSRYLVKRTGEKVFLECVQDMDHENMFWYRQDPGLGLRLIYFSYDVKMKEKGDIPEGYSVSREKKERFSLILESASTNQTSMYLCASSPGSGSGTDTQYFGPGTRLTVL.

The chain joins TRBV28 to TRBJ1-6, with 7 nucleotides matching TRBD1. Germline CDR1 MDHEN, CDR2 SYDVKM. This CDR3 comprises 14 residues. Losses at the gene ends were 8 bases for V and 9 bases for J; bases not matched to a gene: 10. Written as DNA, the CDR3 is TGTGCCAGCCGCGGGGCAGGGGGAGGTTCACCCCTCCACTTT. Protein product: CASRGAGGGSPLHF.

Notes on this clonotype: A much larger clone lies one base from this, so it may be a read error. V usage is TRBV6-1 and J usage is TRBJ2-1; D gene uncertain. CDR3 size: 13 residues. V shed 3 bases and J shed 15 bases, with 18 bases lying between them. Germline V lookup: CDR1 MNHNS, CDR2 SASEGT. CDR3 nucleotides: TGTGCCAGCAGTGAGTGGGAATTGGCCTCGCCGTTCTTC. This sequence encodes CASSEWELASPFF.

The chain is built from TRBV5-1 and TRBJ2-5, with 9 bases lining up with TRBD2. Unmatched junction bases numbered 9, after V lost 4 bases and J lost 2 bases. Germline V gene data show CDR1 as SGHRS and CDR2 as YFSETQ. This CDR3 has 16 residues. The CDR3 region has the DNA TGCGCCAGCAGCCGCGGACTTAGCGGGGGACAAGAGACCCAGTACTTC. Its protein is CASSRGLSGGQETQYF.

Comment on this clonotype: Germline is not matched at one junction end, which may reflect a read error. The chain couples TRBV7-8 to TRBJ1-2; 7 bases agree with TRBD1. Germline CDR1 SGHVS, CDR2 FQNEAQ. The CDR3 has 11 amino acids. The CDR3 DNA sequence: TGTGCCAGCAGCACCGGGACAGCTCCGAGCTTC. Encoded protein: CASSTGTAPSF.